These 14 T cell receptor beta chains originate from one sample sequenced in a study of a mutant IDH1 vaccine in newly diagnosed glioma. This sample's time point: week 35, safety follow-up. The vaccine gave 300 ug of a 20-mer mutant IDH1 peptide subcutaneously per dose. The method was immunoSEQ multiplex PCR; TCRdb's version includes in-frame clones alone and lacks a portion of them. In the table there are around 60,000 clones, approximately 80% of which are singletons. Antigens for these TCRs are unknown. The specimen comprised PBMCs, sampled from a glioma patient whose treatment included an IDH1 peptide vaccine. The receptors originated from a man aged 40-49 years with glioma.

The V call is TRBV7-2, the J call TRBJ1-5, with no clear D. V dropped 5 bases and J dropped 0 bases, with 11 bases sitting between them. Germline V gene lookup returns CDR1 SGHTA and CDR2 FQGNSA. This CDR3 has 15 amino acids. CDR3 residues: CASSLFGGSNQPQHF. CDR3 in DNA: TGTGCCAGCAGCCTATTCGGCGGTAGCAATCAGCCCCAGCATTTT.

The chain links TRBV5-1 to TRBJ1-1, with 9 bases fitting TRBD1. The V and J ends lost 4 bases and 9 bases, in that order; junction bases with no gene match: 19. CDR3 size: 17 residues. Germline CDR1 SGHRS, CDR2 YFSETQ. DNA of the CDR3: TGCGCCAGCAGCGAAACAGGGGGCTCCTTCCGACGGGAAAAAGCTTTCTTT. It is translated as CASSETGGSFRREKAFF.

The V gene is TRBV19, the J gene TRBJ2-3; D possibly corresponds to TRBD2 (5 bases). The CDR3 is 15 amino acids. CDR1 is LNHDA and CDR2 is SQIVND in the germline V gene (reference sequence). The V gene lost 6 bases and the J gene lost 2 bases, with 15 bases spanning the gap. CDR3 DNA sequence: TGTGCCAGTAGCTCGTGGGAGCGCAACACAGATACGCAGTATTTT. Encoded protein: CASSSWERNTDTQYF.

This clone was observed a single time. The genes are TRBV9 and TRBJ2-3; maybe TRBD2 (5 bases). This CDR3 contains 16 residues. Germline assignment: CDR1 SGDLS and CDR2 YYNGEE. V was trimmed by 0 bases and J by 0 bases, leaving 11 bases between them. The CDR3 protein is CASSVGVGASTDTQYF. Written as DNA, the CDR3 is TGTGCCAGCAGCGTAGGAGTGGGAGCGAGCACAGATACGCAGTATTTT.

Turning to this clone: The same CDR3 can be traced to other DNA sequences in this sample. The genes are TRBV29-1 and TRBJ1-5; 7 bases are shared with TRBD1. The CDR3 has 13 amino acids. The V gene's germline CDR1 is SQVTM and CDR2 ANQGSEA. V lost 4 bases to trimming and J lost 0 bases; unmatched junction nucleotides: 0. In DNA, the CDR3 is TGCAGCGTTGGGACAGGTAGCAATCAGCCCCAGCATTTT. Its translation is CSVGTGSNQPQHF.

This clone occurred once. This sequence joins TRBV28 and TRBJ1-3; D is unresolved. Looked up from germline, CDR1 is MDHEN and CDR2 is SYDVKM. The CDR3 is made up of 16 amino acids. V lost 1 base and J 0 bases, leaving 10 bases between the germline ends. As DNA, the CDR3 is TGTGCCAGCAGTTTATTTGGCCGTTACTCTGGAAACACCATATATTTT. Its translation is CASSLFGRYSGNTIYF.

This chain joins TRBV27 and TRBJ2-5; 10 bases match TRBD2. The CDR3 spans 13 residues. V was pared by 6 bases and J by 6 bases, with 4 bases of the junction left unmatched. Germline-derived CDR1 and CDR2 are MNHEY and SMNVEV (reference sequence). CDR3 DNA: TGTGCCAGCAGCGCTAGCGGGGGAAAGACCCAGTACTTC. Its protein product is CASSASGGKTQYF.

The chain joins TRBV7-9 to TRBJ2-2; D ambiguous. This CDR3 has 12 residues. CDR1 is SEHNR and CDR2 is FQNEAQ in the germline V gene (reference sequence). V lost 1 base and J 6 bases, leaving 3 bases between the germline ends. Here the CDR3 reads CASSLEAGELFF. The CDR3 DNA is TGTGCCAGCAGCTTAGAGGCCGGGGAGCTGTTTTTT.

The rearrangement joins TRBV6-1 to TRBJ2-5; 13 bases match TRBD2. The CDR3 consists of 17 residues. Germline V gives CDR1 MNHNS, CDR2 SASEGT. With 3 bases clipped from V and 5 bases from J, the junction kept 9 bases outside the gene matches. CDR3 residues: CASSDPQTSGRAETQYF. The CDR3 DNA is TGTGCCAGCAGTGATCCTCAAACTAGCGGGAGGGCCGAGACCCAGTACTTC.

The V and J genes are TRBV5-4 and TRBJ2-7, with 7 nucleotides matching TRBD1. V dropped 0 bases and J dropped 5; count of bases not matched to a gene: 2. Germline V gene sequence: CDR1 SGHNT, CDR2 YYREEE (reference sequence). This CDR3 has 13 amino acids. For the CDR3, the DNA is TGTGCCAGCAGCTTGGCACAGGGGAACGAGCAGTACTTC. This translates into CASSLAQGNEQYF.

The genes are TRBV7-2 and TRBJ2-5; TRBD1 might be the D (6 bases). Trimming left V 6 bases short and J 5 bases short, with 16 bases between. Germline-derived CDR1 and CDR2 are SGHTA and FQGNSA. There are 14 residues in the CDR3. The CDR3 region is CASSIQGGVETQYF. The CDR3 bases are TGTGCCAGCAGTATACAGGGTGGCGTGGAGACCCAGTACTTC.

This clone appeared a single time. The genes are TRBV10-3 and TRBJ1-2; 9 bases align to TRBD1. This CDR3 comprises 15 residues. V trimming: 2 bases; J trimming: 6 bases; junction bases outside the gene matches: 7. Germline CDR1 ENHRY, CDR2 SYGVKD. Here the CDR3 DNA reads TGTGCCATCAGTGAGGGACCGGGACAGGGAAATGGCTACACCTTC. It is translated as CAISEGPGQGNGYTF.

The rearrangement links TRBV7-6 to TRBJ1-2; D gene unclear. Per germline, CDR1 SGHVS and CDR2 FNYEAQ. The V gene lost 5 bases and the J gene lost 4 bases, with 11 bases spanning the gap. The CDR3 consists of 13 residues. The CDR3 here is CASSTSGFYGYTF. CDR3 sequence (DNA): TGTGCCAGCAGCACCTCGGGGTTCTATGGCTACACCTTC.

The chain recombines TRBV4-2 with TRBJ1-4; D uncertain. Germline values: CDR1 LGHNA, CDR2 YNFKEQ. V was cut by 5 bases and J by 4 bases, with 11 bases left in between. The CDR3 is 14 amino acids. CDR3 loop: CASSTRENNEKLFF. The CDR3 DNA follows: TGTGCCAGCAGCACTCGGGAAAATAATGAAAAACTGTTTTTT.